This TCR beta chain was sequenced for a study of early T cells in non-severe SARS-CoV-2 infection. Study in general: Sequenced bulk RNA came from whole blood that was unsorted, and chains were unpaired.

General observations from the study: Private and CD4 specificities were missed by VDJdb matching, which favored anti-spike CD8 responses.

The V gene lost 0 bases and the J gene lost 13 bases, with 13 bases spanning the gap. Germline V gene sequence: CDR1 SGDLS, CDR2 YYNGEE. The CDR3 extends over 12 amino acids. In the case of this clonotype: Its cognate antigen is unknown.

Individual cDNA molecules carried attached unique molecular identifiers. TCRdb fed the 5' RACE reads into MiXCR, producing one record per CDR3 protein. The table lists 90,000 to 130,000 distinct CDR3 sequences, around 10% of them singletons. Source material: whole blood. This chain connects TRBV9 to TRBJ1-2, with D possibly TRBD1 on 5 matching bases. The receptor was derived from an adult who was a healthcare worker with PCR-confirmed SARS-CoV-2 infection or an uninfected control (not recorded which). The CDR3 DNA is TGTGCCAGCAGCGTAGTGGGGGAGGCTAGCACCTTC. Protein product: CASSVVGEASTF.